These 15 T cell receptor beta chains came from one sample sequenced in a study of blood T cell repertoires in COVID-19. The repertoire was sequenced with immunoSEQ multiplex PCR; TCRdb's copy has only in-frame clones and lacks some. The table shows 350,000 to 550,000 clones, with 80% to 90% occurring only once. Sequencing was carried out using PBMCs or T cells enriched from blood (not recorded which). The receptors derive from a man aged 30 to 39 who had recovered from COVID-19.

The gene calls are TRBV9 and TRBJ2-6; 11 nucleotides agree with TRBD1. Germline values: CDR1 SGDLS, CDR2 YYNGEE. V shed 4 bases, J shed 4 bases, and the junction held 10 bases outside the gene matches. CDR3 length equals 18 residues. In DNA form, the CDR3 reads TGTGCCAGCAGCCCACGACGGGACAGGGGGATCGGGGCCAACGTCCTGACTTTC. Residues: CASSPRRDRGIGANVLTF.

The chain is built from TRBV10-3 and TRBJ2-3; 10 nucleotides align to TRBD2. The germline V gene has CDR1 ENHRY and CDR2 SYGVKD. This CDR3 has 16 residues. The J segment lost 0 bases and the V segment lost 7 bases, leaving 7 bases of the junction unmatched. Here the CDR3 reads CAITPTSGSSTDTQYF. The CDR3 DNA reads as TGTGCCATCACCCCGACTAGCGGGTCTAGCACAGATACGCAGTATTTT.

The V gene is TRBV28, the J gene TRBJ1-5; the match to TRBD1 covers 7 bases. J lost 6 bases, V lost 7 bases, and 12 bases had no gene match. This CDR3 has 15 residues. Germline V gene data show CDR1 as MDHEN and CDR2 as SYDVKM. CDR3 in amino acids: CASIPGGQGGQPQHF. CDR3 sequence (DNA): TGTGCCAGCATCCCAGGAGGCCAGGGGGGTCAGCCCCAGCATTTT.

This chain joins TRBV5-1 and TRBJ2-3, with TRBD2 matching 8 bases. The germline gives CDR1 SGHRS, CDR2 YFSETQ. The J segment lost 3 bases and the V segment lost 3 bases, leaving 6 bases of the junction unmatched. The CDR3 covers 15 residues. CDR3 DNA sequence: TGCGCCAGCAGCTATATAGCGGGACCTACAGATACGCAGTATTTT. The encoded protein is CASSYIAGPTDTQYF.

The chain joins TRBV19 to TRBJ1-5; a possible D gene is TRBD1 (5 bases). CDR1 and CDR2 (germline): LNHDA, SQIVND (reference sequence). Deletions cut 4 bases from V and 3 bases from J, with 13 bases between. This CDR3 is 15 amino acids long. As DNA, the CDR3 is TGTGCCAGTAGTACCATCGGACAAAACAATCAGCCCCAGCATTTT. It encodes CASSTIGQNNQPQHF.

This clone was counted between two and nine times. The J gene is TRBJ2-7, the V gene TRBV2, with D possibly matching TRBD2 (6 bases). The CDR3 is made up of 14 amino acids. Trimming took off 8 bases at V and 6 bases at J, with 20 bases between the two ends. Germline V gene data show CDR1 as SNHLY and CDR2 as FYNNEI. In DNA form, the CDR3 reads TGTGCCAGCGATGAGGGTACTAGGGGAGGCGAGCAGTACTTC. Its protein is CASDEGTRGGEQYF. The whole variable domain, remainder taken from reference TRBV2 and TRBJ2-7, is EPEVTQTPSHQVTQMGQEVILRCVPISNHLYFYWYRQILGQKVEFLVSFYNNEISEKSEIFDDQFSVERPDGSNFTLKIRSTKLEDSAMYFCASDEGTRGGEQYFGPGTRLTVT.

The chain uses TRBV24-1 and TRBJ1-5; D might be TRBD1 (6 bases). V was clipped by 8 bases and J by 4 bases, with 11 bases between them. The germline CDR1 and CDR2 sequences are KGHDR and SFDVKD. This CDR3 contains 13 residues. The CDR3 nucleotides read TGTGCCACCAATCAGGGGAGTAATCAGCCCCAGCATTTT. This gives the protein CATNQGSNQPQHF.

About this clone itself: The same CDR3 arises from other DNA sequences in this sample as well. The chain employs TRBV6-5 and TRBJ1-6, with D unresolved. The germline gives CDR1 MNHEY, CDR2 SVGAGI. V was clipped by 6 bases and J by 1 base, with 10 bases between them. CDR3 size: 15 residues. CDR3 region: CASRSTDSYNSPLHF. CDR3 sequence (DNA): TGTGCCAGCAGATCAACAGATTCCTATAATTCACCCCTCCACTTT.

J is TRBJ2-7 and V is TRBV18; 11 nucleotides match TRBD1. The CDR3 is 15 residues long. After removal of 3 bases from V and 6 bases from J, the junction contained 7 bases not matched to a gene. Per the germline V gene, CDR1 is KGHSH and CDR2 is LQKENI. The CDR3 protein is CASSPTRDRGSEQYF. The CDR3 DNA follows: TGTGCCAGCTCACCGACACGGGACAGGGGGAGCGAGCAGTACTTC.

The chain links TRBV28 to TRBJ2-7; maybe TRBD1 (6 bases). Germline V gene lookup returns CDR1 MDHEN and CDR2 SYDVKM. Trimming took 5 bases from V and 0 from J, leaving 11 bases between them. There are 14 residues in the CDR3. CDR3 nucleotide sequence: TGTGCCAGCAGTCTGCCGGGACACTCCTACGAGCAGTACTTC. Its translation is CASSLPGHSYEQYF.

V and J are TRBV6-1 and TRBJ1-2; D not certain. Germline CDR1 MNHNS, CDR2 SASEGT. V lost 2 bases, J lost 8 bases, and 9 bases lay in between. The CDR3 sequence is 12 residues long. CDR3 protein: CASSELLRGYTF. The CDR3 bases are TGTGCCAGCAGTGAACTCTTGCGGGGCTACACCTTC.

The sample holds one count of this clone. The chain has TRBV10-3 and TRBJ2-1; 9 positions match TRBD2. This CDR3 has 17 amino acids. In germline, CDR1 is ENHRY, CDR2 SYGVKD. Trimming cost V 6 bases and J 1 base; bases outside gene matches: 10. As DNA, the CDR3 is TGTGCCATCAGGGCCCCTAGCGGGACCTTTTCCTACAATGAGCAGTTCTTC. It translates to CAIRAPSGTFSYNEQFF.

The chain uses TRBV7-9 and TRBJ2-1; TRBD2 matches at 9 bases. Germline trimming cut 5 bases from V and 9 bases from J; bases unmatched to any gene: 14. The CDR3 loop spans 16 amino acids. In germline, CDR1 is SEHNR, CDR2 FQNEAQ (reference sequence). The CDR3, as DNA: TGTGCCAGCAGCCCCACCGGCGGGAGGGTTTCGTTTGAGCAGTTCTTC. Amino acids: CASSPTGGRVSFEQFF.

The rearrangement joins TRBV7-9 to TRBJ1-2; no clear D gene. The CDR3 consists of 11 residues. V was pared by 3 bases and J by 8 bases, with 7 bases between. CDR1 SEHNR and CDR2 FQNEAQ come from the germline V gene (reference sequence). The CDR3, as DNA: TGTGCCAGCAGCTTCGGACTGGGCTACACCTTC. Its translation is CASSFGLGYTF.

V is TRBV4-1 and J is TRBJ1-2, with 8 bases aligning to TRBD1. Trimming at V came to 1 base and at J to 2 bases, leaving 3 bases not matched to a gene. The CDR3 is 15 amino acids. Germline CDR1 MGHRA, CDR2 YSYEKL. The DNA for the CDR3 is TGCGCCAGCAGCCAAGGACAGGGGTTGAACTATGGCTACACCTTC. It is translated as CASSQGQGLNYGYTF.